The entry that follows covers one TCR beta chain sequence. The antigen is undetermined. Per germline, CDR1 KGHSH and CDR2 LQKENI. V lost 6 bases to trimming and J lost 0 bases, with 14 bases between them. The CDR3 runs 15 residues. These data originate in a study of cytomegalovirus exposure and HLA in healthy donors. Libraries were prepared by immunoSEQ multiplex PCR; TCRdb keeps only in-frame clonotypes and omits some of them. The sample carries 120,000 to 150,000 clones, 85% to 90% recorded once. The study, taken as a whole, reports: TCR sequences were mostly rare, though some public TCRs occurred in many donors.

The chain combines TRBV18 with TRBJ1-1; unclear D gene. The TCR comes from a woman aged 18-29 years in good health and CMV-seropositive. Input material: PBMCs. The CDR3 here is CASSPDIEVNTEAFF. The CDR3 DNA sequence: TGTGCCAGCTCGCCCGACATCGAAGTGAACACTGAAGCTTTCTTT.